This is a list of T cell receptor beta chains from one sample in a study of cytomegalovirus exposure and HLA in healthy donors. Sequenced by immunoSEQ multiplex PCR; TCRdb stores in-frame clones only, minus some. This sample has about 150,000 clones, with around 88% found just once. Sequencing was carried out using PBMCs. Every receptor here comes from a man between 18 and 29 years old in good health and CMV-seropositive. Both conserved end residues are part of each CDR3. The D gene is left open where the match is weak. Part of the rows lack a size; the others show once, few, many or a class for expanded clones.

d_call	v_call	clone_size	j_call	cdr3_length	cdr3_aa	cdr3_nt
TRBD1	TRBV5-1	NA	TRBJ1-4	15	CASSRDRATNEKLFF	TGCGCCAGCAGCCGCGACAGGGCAACTAATGAAAAACTGTTTTTT
TRBD2	TRBV7-2	NA	TRBJ2-3	14	CASSWGGSTDTQYF	TGTGCCAGCAGCTGGGGGGGAAGCACAGATACGCAGTATTTT
NA	TRBV6-5	NA	TRBJ1-1	13	CASSYSPTGEAFF	TGTGCCAGCAGTTACTCCCCTACAGGTGAAGCTTTCTTT
TRBD1	TRBV15	NA	TRBJ2-7	16	CATSLLGGQGGYEQYF	TGTGCCACCAGCCTCCTTGGGGGACAGGGGGGCTACGAGCAGTACTTC
NA	TRBV11-2	NA	TRBJ2-1	15	CASSLIGDSYNEQFF	TGTGCCAGCAGCTTAATCGGGGACTCCTACAATGAGCAGTTCTTC
TRBD1	TRBV7-2	NA	TRBJ1-5	15	CASSLRTGGNQPQHF	TGTGCCAGCAGCTTAAGGACAGGGGGCAATCAGCCCCAGCATTTT
TRBD1	TRBV5-8	NA	TRBJ2-4	15	CASSRGQMSKNIQYF	TGTGCCAGCAGCCGGGGACAGATGTCCAAAAACATTCAGTACTTC
NA	TRBV27	NA	TRBJ2-1	16	CASRLLDKAPWNEQFF	TGTGCCAGCAGGCTACTAGACAAGGCCCCTTGGAATGAGCAGTTCTTC
TRBD2	TRBV5-1	NA	TRBJ2-3	18	CASSLAASGTYRTDTQYF	TGCGCCAGCAGCTTGGCAGCTAGCGGAACATATCGCACAGATACGCAGTATTTT
NA	TRBV11-3	NA	TRBJ2-1	14	CASSFGGPLEGQFF	TGTGCCAGCAGCTTCGGGGGTCCTCTCGAAGGGCAGTTCTTC
TRBD1	TRBV7-9	once	TRBJ1-1	15	CASSYPGTGGTEAFF	TGTGCCAGCAGCTACCCGGGGACAGGGGGCACTGAAGCTTTCTTT
TRBD2	TRBV19	NA	TRBJ2-5	15	CASRRLAGEGPTQYF	TGTGCCAGTAGGAGACTAGCGGGAGAGGGGCCGACCCAGTACTTC
TRBD1	TRBV4-3	NA	TRBJ2-1	15	CASSQGTGMRNEQFF	TGCGCCAGCAGCCAAGGGACAGGGATGCGCAATGAGCAGTTCTTC
NA	TRBV5-1	NA	TRBJ2-2	16	CASSLKAAANTGELFF	TGCGCCAGCAGCTTGAAGGCTGCGGCGAATACCGGGGAGCTGTTTTTT
TRBD1	TRBV6-5	once	TRBJ2-7	15	CASSTEGAFSYEQYF	TGTGCCAGCAGTACCGAGGGGGCGTTTTCCTACGAGCAGTACTTC
TRBD1	TRBV19	NA	TRBJ1-1	12	CASRPGQGAAFF	TGTGCCAGTAGGCCGGGACAGGGGGCGGCTTTCTTT
TRBD1	TRBV27	NA	TRBJ1-2	15	CASSFSGQGNYGYTF	TGTGCCAGCAGTTTTTCAGGACAGGGTAACTATGGCTACACCTTC
NA	TRBV7-2	NA	TRBJ1-2	13	CASSYKSGVGYTF	TGTGCCAGCAGCTATAAATCAGGGGTAGGCTACACCTTC
TRBD1	TRBV11-3	NA	TRBJ2-7	14	CASSARDSPYEQYF	TGTGCCAGCAGCGCCCGGGACAGCCCCTACGAGCAGTACTTC
NA	TRBV19	NA	TRBJ2-3	15	CASRSRGFSTDTQYF	TGTGCCAGTAGAAGCAGGGGTTTTAGCACAGATACGCAGTATTTT
NA	TRBV6-1	NA	TRBJ2-7	12	CASSPRSGEQYF	TGTGCCAGCAGCCCCCGGAGTGGCGAGCAGTACTTC
TRBD1	TRBV15	NA	TRBJ2-2	17	CATSRDLPGGYTGELFF	TGTGCCACCAGCAGAGATCTTCCAGGGGGTTACACCGGGGAGCTGTTTTTT
NA	TRBV13	NA	TRBJ1-4	14	CASSLARANEKLFF	TGTGCCAGCAGCTTAGCCAGGGCGAATGAAAAACTGTTTTTT
TRBD2	TRBV4-3	NA	TRBJ2-7	19	CASSLSSGLAGDPSNEQYF	TGCGCCAGCAGCCTCAGTTCGGGACTAGCGGGAGACCCTTCTAACGAGCAGTACTTC
TRBD1	TRBV4-1	NA	TRBJ2-7	16	CASSQPQGPLPREQYF	TGCGCCAGCAGCCAACCACAGGGGCCTTTACCCAGGGAGCAGTACTTC
NA	TRBV25-1	NA	TRBJ1-1	15	CASSDGWGRDTEAFF	TGTGCCAGCAGTGACGGGTGGGGCCGGGACACTGAAGCTTTCTTT
NA	TRBV9	NA	TRBJ1-5	14	CASSVGGGDQPQHF	TGTGCCAGCAGCGTAGGGGGAGGTGATCAGCCCCAGCATTTT
NA	TRBV7-2	NA	TRBJ1-3	16	CASSSETGFSGNTIYF	TGTGCCAGCAGCTCAGAGACAGGTTTCTCTGGAAACACCATATATTTT
TRBD1	TRBV2	NA	TRBJ2-5	14	CASKGNRGRKTQYF	TGTGCCAGCAAAGGGAACAGGGGTAGAAAGACCCAGTACTTC
TRBD2	TRBV4-3	NA	TRBJ2-1	16	CASSTPRSGGVNEQFF	TGCGCCAGCAGCACTCCTAGATCCGGGGGGGTCAATGAGCAGTTCTTC
NA	TRBV18	NA	TRBJ2-6	18	CASSPGALHSSGANVLTF	TGTGCCAGCTCACCAGGGGCCCTCCACTCCTCTGGGGCCAACGTCCTGACTTTC
NA	TRBV27	NA	TRBJ1-1	14	CASSLIAGNTEAFF	TGTGCCAGCAGTTTAATAGCGGGGAACACTGAAGCTTTCTTT
NA	TRBV10-3	NA	TRBJ1-1	12	CAAGEEWTEAFF	TGTGCAGCCGGGGAGGAATGGACTGAAGCTTTCTTT
NA	TRBV4-3	NA	TRBJ2-3	16	CASSQEAAGALNTQYF	TGCGCCAGCAGCCAAGAGGCGGCGGGGGCGCTCAATACGCAGTATTTT
TRBD1	TRBV19	NA	TRBJ1-1	15	CASSKTGGLNTEAFF	TGTGCCAGTAGTAAGACAGGGGGTTTGAACACTGAAGCTTTCTTT
TRBD2	TRBV5-4	once	TRBJ2-1	17	CASSLPTGLGSYNEQFF	TGTGCCAGCAGCCTCCCGACGGGACTAGGATCCTACAATGAGCAGTTCTTC
TRBD1	TRBV30	NA	TRBJ2-2	13	CAWASGGRWGAVF	TGTGCCTGGGCTTCAGGGGGTAGGTGGGGAGCTGTTTTT
NA	TRBV10-2	NA	TRBJ1-2	17	CASSENGAGSLNYGYTF	TGCGCCAGCAGTGAGAACGGGGCGGGATCCCTTAACTATGGCTACACCTTC
NA	TRBV25-1	NA	TRBJ1-4	15	CASSELQGFSEKLFF	TGTGCCAGCAGTGAACTTCAGGGGTTCAGTGAAAAACTGTTTTTT
TRBD1	TRBV7-2	NA	TRBJ2-5	14	CASSLGRGRVTQYF	TGTGCCAGCAGCCTTGGCAGGGGGAGAGTGACCCAGTACTTC
NA	TRBV4-1	NA	TRBJ1-4	13	CASSGDNFEKLFF	TGCGCCAGCAGCGGGGACAATTTCGAAAAACTGTTTTTT
TRBD1	TRBV29-1	NA	TRBJ2-5	15	CSGSKPGQGLGTQYF	TGCAGCGGGTCAAAACCAGGACAGGGATTGGGGACCCAGTACTTC